One and the same sample provided the 27 T cell receptor beta chains below, sequenced in a study of T cell responses to AZD1222 COVID-19 vaccine. Generated by immunoSEQ multiplex PCR, the TCRdb table keeps only in-frame clones and is missing some. This sample has about 100,000 clones, with roughly 87% found just once. Sequences were derived from peripheral blood, sampled 28 days after the second AZD1222 dose. The receptors derive from an adult who received the AZD1222 COVID-19 vaccine.

The CDR3 DNA reads TGTGCCAGCAGGTCGGAGGTCGCGCGCGCGGATACGCAGTATTTT. Translated, it gives CASRSEVARADTQYF. The chain uses TRBV7-2 and TRBJ2-3; perhaps TRBD2 as D (5 bases). CDR3 size: 15 residues. Germline V lookup: CDR1 SGHTA, CDR2 FQGNSA. The V end lost 6 bases, the J end lost 6 bases, and 19 bases lay between the germline ends.

This clone was seen just once. This chain links TRBV20-1 with TRBJ2-3; 10 bases agree with TRBD2. This CDR3 comprises 17 residues. Germline V gives CDR1 DFQATT, CDR2 SNEGSKA (reference sequence). J lost 0 bases, V lost 3 bases, and 9 bases had no gene match. DNA for the CDR3: TGCAGTGCTAGTTCAGCGGGAGGGCCGTCTAGCACAGATACGCAGTATTTT. It yields the protein CSASSAGGPSSTDTQYF.

The rearrangement joins TRBV2 to TRBJ2-7; D is undetermined. V lost 6 bases and J lost 5, with 11 bases in between. CDR1 and CDR2 (germline): SNHLY, FYNNEI. The CDR3 has 12 residues. The CDR3 spells CASSDARDEQYF. CDR3 in DNA: TGTGCCAGCAGCGATGCACGCGACGAGCAGTACTTC. Complete variable domain (other parts from reference TRBV2 and TRBJ2-7): EPEVTQTPSHQVTQMGQEVILRCVPISNHLYFYWYRQILGQKVEFLVSFYNNEISEKSEIFDDQFSVERPDGSNFTLKIRSTKLEDSAMYFCASSDARDEQYFGPGTRLTVT.

The rearrangement links TRBV19 to TRBJ1-4; 9 bases line up with TRBD1. The germline gives CDR1 LNHDA, CDR2 SQIVND (reference sequence). The CDR3 sequence is 16 residues long. The J segment lost 4 bases and the V segment lost 6 bases, leaving 9 bases of the junction unmatched. The CDR3 here is CASRIKPGQGNEKLFF. CDR3 coding DNA: TGTGCCAGTAGGATCAAACCGGGACAGGGTAATGAAAAACTGTTTTTT.

V and J are TRBV21-1 and TRBJ1-2; the table gives TRBD1 as D, unverified against the DNA. TRBV21-1 is a listed pseudogene. CDR3 size: 19 residues. The CDR3 protein is CASSRRRIRDRLCSYGYTF. The CDR3 coding sequence is TGTGCCAGCAGCAGGAGACGTATCCGGGACAGGCTCTGTTCATATGGCTACACCTTC.

This chain links TRBV7-6 with TRBJ2-2, with TRBD2 matching over 16 bases. V was pared by 4 bases and J by 5 bases, with 4 bases of the junction left unmatched. Looked up from germline, CDR1 is SGHVS and CDR2 is FNYEAQ. There are 17 residues in the CDR3. This CDR3 reads CASSSGLAGGQTGELFF. The CDR3 DNA follows: TGTGCCAGCAGCTCGGGACTAGCGGGAGGGCAAACCGGGGAGCTGTTTTTT.

This clone showed up just once. The chain uses TRBV5-1 and TRBJ2-5; 11 positions agree with TRBD2. Germline V gene data show CDR1 as SGHRS and CDR2 as YFSETQ. CDR3 length equals 15 residues. The V segment lost 4 bases and the J segment 5 bases; nucleotides outside the gene matches: 7. The CDR3 bases are TGCGCCAGCAGCCGGACTAGCGGGTACGGGGAGACCCAGTACTTC. Amino acids: CASSRTSGYGETQYF.

The chain employs TRBV7-4 and TRBJ1-6, with D possibly being TRBD1 (6 bases). V was cut by 0 bases and J by 0 bases, with 18 bases left in between. Per germline, CDR1 SGHVT and CDR2 SQSDAQ. The CDR3 contains 20 residues. CDR3 nucleotide sequence: TGTGCCAGCAGCTTAGCCATGAGTGTGGACAGTTTCTCCTATAATTCACCCCTCCACTTT. Translation: CASSLAMSVDSFSYNSPLHF.

The chain joins TRBV3-1 (or the pseudogene TRBV3-2) to TRBJ2-5; 16 bases map to TRBD2. The trim removed 4 bases at V and 4 bases at J, leaving 6 bases unmatched. The V gene's germline CDR1 is LGHDT and CDR2 YNNKEL (reference sequence). The CDR3 has 17 residues. CDR3 sequence reads: CASSPGTSGRARETQYF. Here the CDR3 DNA reads TGTGCCAGCAGCCCGGGGACTAGCGGGAGGGCCAGAGAGACCCAGTACTTC.

The V call is TRBV11-2, the J call TRBJ2-5; 9 bases map to TRBD2. V lost 7 bases and J lost 1; bases outside the gene matches: 7. CDR1 is SGHAT and CDR2 is FQNNGV in the germline V gene. This CDR3 comprises 15 residues. The CDR3 spells CASTSPGLAQETQYF. Here the CDR3 DNA reads TGTGCCAGCACTTCCCCGGGACTAGCCCAAGAGACCCAGTACTTC.

The gene calls are TRBV19 and TRBJ2-1, with TRBD2 identical over 15 bases. J was trimmed by 9 bases and V by 3 bases; bases with no gene match: 9. Germline V CDR1 and CDR2: LNHDA, SQIVND (reference sequence). The CDR3 loop spans 17 amino acids. The chain's CDR3 is CASSMAGLAGGRGEQFF. The CDR3 DNA sequence: TGTGCCAGTAGTATGGCGGGACTAGCGGGAGGCCGGGGTGAGCAGTTCTTC.

The rearrangement joins TRBV6-5 to TRBJ1-4, with D perhaps TRBD1 (5 bases). The germline gives CDR1 MNHEY, CDR2 SVGAGI. The CDR3 runs to 12 residues. Trimming stripped 6 bases from V and 6 bases from J, with 8 bases between. The CDR3 region has the DNA TGTGCCAGCAGGGGGGGGGATGAAAAACTGTTTTTT. Its translation: CASRGGDEKLFF.

The chain has TRBV5-6 and TRBJ2-1, with D possibly TRBD2 on 5 matching bases. In germline, CDR1 is SGHDT, CDR2 YYEEEE. Trimming took off 0 bases at V and 4 bases at J, with 8 bases between the two ends. The length of the CDR3 is 14 residues. The CDR3 DNA is TGTGCCAGCAGCTTGGGGACTTATTACAATGAGCAGTTCTTC. It codes for CASSLGTYYNEQFF.

The chain employs TRBV6-5 and TRBJ2-1; D is unclear. This CDR3 spans 13 amino acids. Germline CDR1 is MNHEY and CDR2 is SVGAGI. Trimming stripped 2 bases from V and 3 bases from J, with 5 bases between. The CDR3 region is CASSYKFYNEQFF. Written as DNA, the CDR3 is TGTGCCAGCAGTTACAAGTTCTACAATGAGCAGTTCTTC.

The genes are TRBV7-6 and TRBJ1-4; D uncertain. The ends were cut back, 5 bases at V and 6 bases at J, with 13 bases in the middle. This CDR3 has 14 residues. The V gene's germline CDR1 is SGHVS and CDR2 FNYEAQ. CDR3 protein: CASSSGGFDEKLFF. CDR3 bases: TGTGCCAGCAGCAGTGGCGGGTTTGATGAAAAACTGTTTTTT.

This chain uses TRBV27 with TRBJ1-3; no clear D. This CDR3 is built from 13 residues. Deletions cut 1 base from V and 0 bases from J, with 1 base between. In germline, CDR1 is MNHEY, CDR2 SMNVEV (reference sequence). The CDR3 DNA is TGTGCCAGCAGTTTATACTCTGGAAACACCATATATTTT. This encodes CASSLYSGNTIYF.

The chain carries TRBV2 and TRBJ1-1, with no clear D. V was pared by 6 bases and J by 3 bases, with 14 bases between. From germline, CDR1 is SNHLY and CDR2 FYNNEI. The CDR3 is 14 residues long. The CDR3 reads CASSPRMVDTEAFF. Written as DNA, the CDR3 is TGTGCCAGCAGCCCAAGGATGGTGGACACTGAAGCTTTCTTT. Combining the CDR3 with reference TRBV2 and TRBJ1-1 gives the whole variable domain EPEVTQTPSHQVTQMGQEVILRCVPISNHLYFYWYRQILGQKVEFLVSFYNNEISEKSEIFDDQFSVERPDGSNFTLKIRSTKLEDSAMYFCASSPRMVDTEAFFGQGTRLTVV.

V is TRBV30 and J is TRBJ1-2, with 9 bases aligning to TRBD1. The CDR3 sequence is 14 residues long. Germline assignment: CDR1 GTSNPN and CDR2 SVGIG (reference sequence). CDR3: CAGKGTGTSYGYTF. In nucleotides, the CDR3 is TGTGCTGGGAAGGGGACAGGGACTAGCTATGGCTACACCTTC.

V and J are TRBV28 and TRBJ1-2, with D perhaps TRBD1 (5 bases). This CDR3 has 14 amino acids. The germline V gene has CDR1 MDHEN and CDR2 SYDVKM. Trimming removed 3 bases at V and 8 bases at J, with 16 bases between. The CDR3 DNA sequence: TGTGCCAGCAGTTTCCAAGCTAGGACAAGGGGCTACACCTTC. As protein: CASSFQARTRGYTF.

The J gene is TRBJ1-6, the V gene TRBV14; D is undetermined. V was pared by 1 base and J by 6 bases, with 10 bases between. The CDR3 extends over 15 amino acids. Germline CDR1 is SGHDN and CDR2 is FVKESK. CDR3 region: CASSQAGVRNSPLHF. The CDR3 DNA reads as TGTGCCAGCAGCCAAGCCGGGGTTCGTAATTCACCCCTCCACTTT.

The chain joins TRBV4-3 to TRBJ2-2, with D perhaps TRBD2 (6 bases). Trimming took off 0 bases at V and 0 bases at J, with 8 bases between the two ends. The CDR3 has 16 amino acids. The germline gives CDR1 LGHNA, CDR2 YSLEER. Written as DNA, the CDR3 is TGCGCCAGCAGCCAAGATCCTAGCGCGAACACCGGGGAGCTGTTTTTT. It codes for CASSQDPSANTGELFF.

CDR3 nucleotides: TGTGCCAGCAGCCAAGGGACGAGCTCTGGAAACACCATATATTTT. It encodes CASSQGTSSGNTIYF. This rearrangement joins TRBV3-1 (or the pseudogene TRBV3-2) to TRBJ1-3; D uncertain. The CDR3 totals 15 residues. Trimming shortened V by 1 base and J by 0 bases, and 7 bases separated the two germline ends. Germline-derived CDR1 and CDR2 are LGHDT and YNNKEL (reference sequence).

This chain joins TRBV27 and TRBJ1-3, with D uncertain. CDR1 is MNHEY and CDR2 is SMNVEV in the germline V gene (reference sequence). The CDR3 runs 15 residues. Between the trimmed V and J ends, which lost 0 bases and 2 bases, there was a span of 8 bases. CDR3 nucleotides: TGTGCCAGCAGTTTATCGTTCTCTGCTGGAAACACCATATATTTT. Translation: CASSLSFSAGNTIYF.

The table lists this clone with a count of one. The V call is TRBV9, the J call TRBJ1-4, with D tentatively TRBD1 (6 bases). This CDR3 contains 14 residues. Trimming removed 3 bases from V and 8 bases from J, with 14 bases in between. Germline V gene data show CDR1 as SGDLS and CDR2 as YYNGEE. CDR3: CASSARDISEKLFF. CDR3 bases: TGTGCCAGCAGCGCCCGGGACATTAGCGAAAAACTGTTTTTT.

This clone came up once. This chain uses TRBV7-9 with TRBJ1-2, with D uncertain. V dropped 5 bases and J dropped 6 bases, with 10 bases sitting between them. The CDR3 runs 12 residues. CDR1 is SEHNR, CDR2 FQNEAQ, per germline (reference sequence). The CDR3 DNA is TGTGCCAGCAGCCCTAACAGCGATGGCTACACCTTC. Protein sequence: CASSPNSDGYTF.

This chain joins TRBV27 and TRBJ1-3, with D hard to call. The V end lost 2 bases, the J end lost 1 base, and 6 bases lay between the germline ends. Germline CDR1 and CDR2: MNHEY and SMNVEV (reference sequence). This CDR3 has 14 amino acids. CDR3 loop: CASSLKISGNTIYF. CDR3 DNA sequence: TGTGCCAGCAGTTTAAAAATATCTGGAAACACCATATATTTT.

The chain recombines TRBV6-2 or TRBV6-3 with TRBJ1-2; D remains unclear. V shed 0 bases and J shed 1 base, with 12 bases lying between them. This CDR3 has 16 amino acids. CDR1 MNHEY and CDR2 SVGEGT come from the germline V gene. CDR3 sequence reads: CASSYSPGLGNYGYTF. Here the CDR3 DNA reads TGTGCCAGCAGTTACTCGCCGGGTTTGGGTAACTATGGCTACACCTTC.